These 22 T cell receptor beta chains were all obtained from the same sample, sequenced in a study of HIV-infected patients and healthy controls. Roughly three months, about 14 weeks, into antiretroviral therapy, follow-up blood was collected. The repertoire came from unfractionated whole blood and reflected all unsorted peripheral T cells. Around 500 ng RNA was reverse transcribed with alpha and beta constant-region primers. Alpha and beta chain libraries were made separately by chain-specific third strand synthesis with multiplexing indices. TCRdb passed the 5' RACE reads through MiXCR, listing each CDR3 protein once. The sample has about 6,600 distinct CDR3 sequences, roughly 10% seen once; the top ten hold approximately 17%. Here the sequenced sample was blood, taken during antiretroviral therapy. These receptors came from an adult with HIV infection.

This clonotype has just a few counts. The chain joins TRBV20-1 to TRBJ2-2; 8 bases are shared with TRBD2. V was clipped by 6 bases and J by 1 base; unmatched bases: 7. Germline V gene data show CDR1 as DFQATT and CDR2 as SNEGSKA (reference sequence). CDR3 length equals 15 residues. In nucleotides, the CDR3 is TGCAGTGCCAGAAGCGGGGGCAAGAACACCGGGGAGCTGTTTTTT. It specifies CSARSGGKNTGELFF.

This clonotype ranks as medium-sized (0.01 to 0.1%). V and J are TRBV28 and TRBJ1-4; weak D call: TRBD1 (6 bases). Deletions cut 6 bases from V and 8 bases from J, with 22 bases between. This CDR3 region has 16 residues. Germline V gene data show CDR1 as MDHEN and CDR2 as SYDVKM. The CDR3 reads CASSRPTGQVYEKLFF. The CDR3 DNA reads TGTGCCAGCAGCCGACCCACAGGGCAAGTTTACGAAAAACTGTTTTTT.

This clonotype is labeled as medium-sized. The chain employs TRBV2 and TRBJ1-5, with D possibly matching TRBD1 (5 bases). V dropped 4 bases and J dropped 7 bases, with 11 bases sitting between them. The CDR3 consists of 13 residues. The V gene's germline CDR1 is SNHLY and CDR2 FYNNEI. The chain's CDR3 is CASSAGSSQPQHF. The CDR3 bases are TGTGCCAGCAGTGCAGGGTCGAGCCAGCCCCAGCATTTT.

This chain connects TRBV5-1 to TRBJ1-4, with unresolved D. CDR1 is SGHRS, CDR2 YFSETQ, per germline. This CDR3 spans 11 amino acids. V was clipped by 4 bases and J by 11 bases, with 9 bases between them. Here the CDR3 DNA reads TGCGCCAGCAGCCCGGGAGAGAAACTGTTTTTT. Its translation: CASSPGEKLFF.

This clonotype was detected many times. V and J are TRBV19 and TRBJ2-1; the match to TRBD1 covers 9 bases. Germline V gene lookup returns CDR1 LNHDA and CDR2 SQIVND (reference sequence). The CDR3 runs 15 residues. V lost 4 bases, J lost 3 bases, and 4 bases stayed unmatched. This CDR3 is CASSRTGESYNEQFF. For the CDR3, the DNA is TGTGCCAGTAGTAGGACAGGGGAAAGCTACAATGAGCAGTTCTTC.

This clonotype showed up many times. CDR3 sequence: CASSVPTGEAFF. Written as DNA, the CDR3 is TGTGCCAGCAGCGTCCCTACAGGGGAAGCTTTCTTT. V is TRBV9 and J is TRBJ1-1; the D gene is possibly TRBD1 (6 bases). Trimming removed 2 bases at V and 8 bases at J, with 10 bases between. The CDR3 totals 12 residues. Germline values: CDR1 SGDLS, CDR2 YYNGEE.

This clonotype is judged large (0.1 to 1%). The rearrangement uses TRBV6-5 and TRBJ2-7; tentatively, D is TRBD1 (5 bases). This CDR3 has 14 residues. Germline loops: CDR1 MNHEY, CDR2 SVGAGI. The ends were cut back, 2 bases at V and 3 bases at J, with 11 bases in the middle. CDR3: CASSYGAQLYEQYF. CDR3 coding DNA: TGTGCCAGCAGTTACGGGGCACAGCTCTACGAGCAGTACTTC.

This clonotype showed up just a few times. The chain couples TRBV6-1 to TRBJ2-5; TRBD1 aligns across 7 bases. This CDR3 is built from 15 residues. The ends lost 1 base at V and 5 bases at J; junction bases unmatched: 7. Germline V gives CDR1 MNHNS, CDR2 SASEGT. The CDR3 loop reads CASSEGEGGAETQYF. In DNA form, the CDR3 reads TGTGCCAGCAGTGAAGGTGAAGGGGGCGCGGAGACCCAGTACTTC.

Relative to its sample, this clonotype is medium-sized. The chain couples TRBV20-1 to TRBJ1-1; 8 nucleotides align to TRBD1. J lost 1 base, V lost 5 bases, and 3 bases had no gene match. Germline CDR1 is DFQATT and CDR2 is SNEGSKA (reference sequence). CDR3 length: 13 residues. DNA for the CDR3: TGCAGTGCTCCGGGACAGGCGAACACTGAAGCTTTCTTT. It specifies CSAPGQANTEAFF.

This clonotype came up many times. The chain is built from TRBV5-1 and TRBJ1-1; D is possibly TRBD1 (5 bases). With 4 bases removed from V and 1 base from J, the gap between germline ends came to 11 bases. The CDR3 contains 14 residues. Germline V gene data show CDR1 as SGHRS and CDR2 as YFSETQ. DNA of the CDR3: TGCGCCAGCAGCCTTGACAGTGCGAACACTGAAGCTTTCTTT. It specifies CASSLDSANTEAFF.

In its sample, this clonotype ranks as large. The chain recombines TRBV20-1 with TRBJ1-1; D remains unclear. V dropped 1 base and J dropped 1 base, with 16 bases sitting between them. Looked up from germline, CDR1 is DFQATT and CDR2 is SNEGSKA (reference sequence). The CDR3 has 16 amino acids. CDR3 sequence: CSARVMRLDKNTEAFF. The DNA for the CDR3 is TGCAGTGCTAGAGTCATGAGGCTCGATAAGAACACTGAAGCTTTCTTT.

This clonotype came up a few times. The chain joins TRBV28 to TRBJ1-5; tentative D call: TRBD1 (5 bases). Germline-derived CDR1 and CDR2 are MDHEN and SYDVKM. The CDR3 runs to 19 residues. The V end was cut by 2 bases, the J end by 0 bases, with 20 bases between. The CDR3 sequence is CASSLLLTAGVYSNQPQHF. CDR3 nucleotides: TGTGCCAGCAGTTTACTCTTGACAGCCGGCGTCTATAGCAATCAGCCCCAGCATTTT.

The table lists this clonotype with a few counts. V gene TRBV27 combines with J gene TRBJ2-1; possibly TRBD1 for D (5 bases). The CDR3 extends over 13 amino acids. The V and J ends lost 6 bases and 1 base respectively, with 7 bases between them. Per germline, CDR1 MNHEY and CDR2 SMNVEV (reference sequence). CDR3 region: CASRRQSYNEQFF. CDR3 sequence (DNA): TGTGCCAGCAGACGACAGTCCTACAATGAGCAGTTCTTC.

This clonotype came up many times. The gene calls are TRBV7-2 and TRBJ1-2; 9 bases map to TRBD1. The CDR3 covers 14 residues. Per germline, CDR1 SGHTA and CDR2 FQGNSA. The V segment lost 5 bases and the J segment 3 bases; nucleotides outside the gene matches: 4. CDR3 sequence reads: CASSPDRGDYGYTF. The CDR3 bases are TGTGCCAGCAGCCCCGACAGGGGGGACTATGGCTACACCTTC.

The rearrangement links TRBV20-1 to TRBJ1-6; tentative D call: TRBD1 (5 bases). CDR3 size: 12 residues. Germline CDR1 and CDR2: DFQATT and SNEGSKA (reference sequence). V lost 6 bases and J 9 bases, leaving 12 bases between the germline ends. The CDR3 nucleotides are TGCAGTGCGGGCAGGGCGAGTTCACCCCTCCACTTT. It yields the protein CSAGRASSPLHF.

The gene calls are TRBV28 and TRBJ2-4; D call uncertain. This CDR3 contains 13 residues. Trimming took off 6 bases at V and 5 bases at J, with 11 bases between the two ends. Looked up from germline, CDR1 is MDHEN and CDR2 is SYDVKM. The CDR3 DNA follows: TGTGCCAGCAGCGAAACGAAGGAAAACATTCAGTACTTC. Protein: CASSETKENIQYF.

By its share, this clonotype is medium-sized. The CDR3 loop reads CSARDKRGRETQYF. The CDR3 bases are TGCAGTGCTAGAGATAAGCGGGGAAGGGAGACCCAGTACTTC. The chain combines TRBV20-1 with TRBJ2-5; 7 positions match TRBD2. J gave up 5 bases and V 0 bases, and 6 bases lay outside the gene matches. Germline CDR1 reads DFQATT; CDR2 reads SNEGSKA (reference sequence). This CDR3 comprises 14 residues.

This clonotype was counted many times. The J gene is TRBJ1-1, the V gene TRBV29-1; 9 bases map to TRBD1. The CDR3 length is 13 residues. Germline V gives CDR1 SQVTM, CDR2 ANQGSEA. Losses at the gene ends were 7 bases for V and 5 bases for J; bases not matched to a gene: 8. The chain's CDR3 is CSAGQGTSTEAFF. CDR3 in DNA: TGCAGCGCCGGACAGGGGACGAGTACTGAAGCTTTCTTT.

This clonotype qualifies as medium-sized. The rearrangement links TRBV29-1 to TRBJ1-1, with D possibly being TRBD1 (5 bases). Germline CDR1 is SQVTM and CDR2 is ANQGSEA. V shed 5 bases and J shed 0 bases, with 10 bases lying between them. CDR3 length equals 13 residues. CDR3 DNA: TGCAGCGTTCAACGAGGGGTGAACACTGAAGCTTTCTTT. It codes for CSVQRGVNTEAFF.

This chain links TRBV18 with TRBJ1-1; D may be TRBD1 (5 bases). V lost 2 bases and J 11 bases, leaving 12 bases between the germline ends. The CDR3 sequence is 12 residues long. Germline V gene lookup returns CDR1 KGHSH and CDR2 LQKENI. CDR3 region: CASSPGQQIAFF. CDR3 coding DNA: TGTGCCAGCTCACCAGGACAACAGATCGCTTTCTTT.

This clonotype was picked up many times. This chain links TRBV4-1 with TRBJ2-2; 8 bases are a match to TRBD2. In germline, CDR1 is MGHRA, CDR2 YSYEKL. V dropped 4 bases and J dropped 7; count of bases not matched to a gene: 11. The CDR3 extends over 16 amino acids. The CDR3 protein is CASSPVPGLGVGELFF. The CDR3 DNA reads TGCGCCAGCAGCCCTGTCCCGGGACTAGGTGTCGGGGAGCTGTTTTTT.

This clonotype is categorized as medium-sized (0.01 to 0.1%). The CDR3 reads CAISDPDRIQSSYNSPLHF. DNA of the CDR3: TGTGCCATCAGTGACCCTGACAGGATTCAAAGCTCCTATAATTCACCCCTCCACTTT. The rearrangement uses TRBV10-3 and TRBJ1-6; perhaps TRBD1 as D (6 bases). The V end lost 3 bases, the J end lost 0 bases, and 18 bases lay between the germline ends. The CDR3 sequence is 19 residues long. The germline V gene encodes CDR1 ENHRY and CDR2 SYGVKD.